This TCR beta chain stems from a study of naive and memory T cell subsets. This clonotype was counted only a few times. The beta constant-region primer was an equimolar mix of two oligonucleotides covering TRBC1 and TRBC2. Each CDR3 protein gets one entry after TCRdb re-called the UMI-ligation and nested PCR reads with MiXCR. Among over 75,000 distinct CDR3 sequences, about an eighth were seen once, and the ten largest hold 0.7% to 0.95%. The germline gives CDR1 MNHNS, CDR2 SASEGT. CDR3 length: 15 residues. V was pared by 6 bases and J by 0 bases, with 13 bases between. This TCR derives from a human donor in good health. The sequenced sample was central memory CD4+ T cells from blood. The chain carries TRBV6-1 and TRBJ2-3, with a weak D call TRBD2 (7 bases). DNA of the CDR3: TGTGCCAGCAGGGGGGGGACACCTAGCACAGATACGCAGTATTTT. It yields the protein CASRGGTPSTDTQYF.